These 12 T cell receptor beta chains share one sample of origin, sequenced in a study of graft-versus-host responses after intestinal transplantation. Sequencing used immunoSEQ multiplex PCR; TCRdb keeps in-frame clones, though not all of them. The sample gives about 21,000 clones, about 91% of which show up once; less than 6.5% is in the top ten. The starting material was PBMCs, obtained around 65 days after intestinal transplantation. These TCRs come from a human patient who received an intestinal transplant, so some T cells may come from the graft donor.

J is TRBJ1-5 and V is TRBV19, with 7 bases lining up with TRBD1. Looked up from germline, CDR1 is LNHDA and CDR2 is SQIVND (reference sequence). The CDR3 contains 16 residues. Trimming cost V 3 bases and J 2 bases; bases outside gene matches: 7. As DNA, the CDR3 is TGTGCCAGTAGTATTCCTCGACAGGGCGGCAATCAGCCCCAGCATTTT. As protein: CASSIPRQGGNQPQHF.

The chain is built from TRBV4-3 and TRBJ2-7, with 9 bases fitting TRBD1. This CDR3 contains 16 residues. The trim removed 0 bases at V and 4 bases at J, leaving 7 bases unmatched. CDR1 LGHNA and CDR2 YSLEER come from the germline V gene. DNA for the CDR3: TGCGCCAGCAGCCAAGATAGGGGGACAGGGAAGTACGAGCAGTACTTC. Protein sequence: CASSQDRGTGKYEQYF.

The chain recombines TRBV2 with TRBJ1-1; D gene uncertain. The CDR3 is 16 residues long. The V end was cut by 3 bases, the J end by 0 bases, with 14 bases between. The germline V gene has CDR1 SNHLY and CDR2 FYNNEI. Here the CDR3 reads CASSDGSGWMNTEAFF. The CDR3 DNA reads TGTGCCAGCAGTGACGGGTCCGGGTGGATGAACACTGAAGCTTTCTTT.

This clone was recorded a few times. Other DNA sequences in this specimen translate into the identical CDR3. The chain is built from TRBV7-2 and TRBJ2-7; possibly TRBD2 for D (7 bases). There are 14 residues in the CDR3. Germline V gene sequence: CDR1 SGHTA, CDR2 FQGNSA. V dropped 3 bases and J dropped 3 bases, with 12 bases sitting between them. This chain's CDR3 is CASSFGGGNYEQYF. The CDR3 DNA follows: TGTGCCAGCAGCTTTGGGGGGGGCAACTACGAGCAGTACTTC. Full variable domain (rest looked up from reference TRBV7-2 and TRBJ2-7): GAGVSQSPSNKVTEKGKDVELRCDPISGHTALYWYRQSLGQGLEFLIYFQGNSAPDKSGLPSDRFSAERTGGSVSTLTIQRTQQEDSAVYLCASSFGGGNYEQYFGPGTRLTVT.

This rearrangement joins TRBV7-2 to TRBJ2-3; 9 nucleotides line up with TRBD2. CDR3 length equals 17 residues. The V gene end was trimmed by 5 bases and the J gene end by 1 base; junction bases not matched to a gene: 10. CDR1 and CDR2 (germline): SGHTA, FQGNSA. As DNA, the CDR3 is TGTGCCAGCAGCCCCAGTGGGCGGGGGGGCCGCACAGATACGCAGTATTTT. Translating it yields CASSPSGRGGRTDTQYF.

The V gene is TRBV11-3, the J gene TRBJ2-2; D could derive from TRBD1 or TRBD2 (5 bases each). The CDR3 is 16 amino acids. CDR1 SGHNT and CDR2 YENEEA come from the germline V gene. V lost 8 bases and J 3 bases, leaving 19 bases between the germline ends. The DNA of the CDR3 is TGTGCCAGCCTTCACGACCGGGGCTCATACACCGGGGAGCTGTTTTTT. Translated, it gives CASLHDRGSYTGELFF.

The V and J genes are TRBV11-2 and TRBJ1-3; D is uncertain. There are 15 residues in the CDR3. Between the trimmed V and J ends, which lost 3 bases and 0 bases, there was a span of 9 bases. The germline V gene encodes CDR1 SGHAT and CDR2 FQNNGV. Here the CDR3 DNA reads TGTGCCAGCAGCTTCAGCGTATACTCTGGAAACACCATATATTTT. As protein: CASSFSVYSGNTIYF.

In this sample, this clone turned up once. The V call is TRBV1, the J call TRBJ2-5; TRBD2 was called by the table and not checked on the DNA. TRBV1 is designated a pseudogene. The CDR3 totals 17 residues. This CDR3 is CTSSQAGLAGVGETQYF. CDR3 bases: TGCACCAGCAGCCAAGCAGGGCTAGCGGGAGTAGGGGAGACCCAGTACTTC.

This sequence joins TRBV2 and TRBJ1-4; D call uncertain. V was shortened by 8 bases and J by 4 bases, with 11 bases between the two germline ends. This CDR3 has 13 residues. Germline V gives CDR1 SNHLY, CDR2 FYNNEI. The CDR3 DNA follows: TGTGCCAGCCGAGGGCAGTTTAATGAAAAACTGTTTTTT. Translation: CASRGQFNEKLFF. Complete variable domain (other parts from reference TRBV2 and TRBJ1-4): EPEVTQTPSHQVTQMGQEVILRCVPISNHLYFYWYRQILGQKVEFLVSFYNNEISEKSEIFDDQFSVERPDGSNFTLKIRSTKLEDSAMYFCASRGQFNEKLFFGSGTQLSVL.

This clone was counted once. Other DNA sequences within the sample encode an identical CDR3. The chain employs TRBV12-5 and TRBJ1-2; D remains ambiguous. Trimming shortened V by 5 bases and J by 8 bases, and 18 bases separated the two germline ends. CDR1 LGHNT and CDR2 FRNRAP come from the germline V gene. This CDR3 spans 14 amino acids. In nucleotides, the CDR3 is TGTGCTAGTGGTCCCCCGGCCGGCTTTGGAGGCTACACCTTC. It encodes CASGPPAGFGGYTF.

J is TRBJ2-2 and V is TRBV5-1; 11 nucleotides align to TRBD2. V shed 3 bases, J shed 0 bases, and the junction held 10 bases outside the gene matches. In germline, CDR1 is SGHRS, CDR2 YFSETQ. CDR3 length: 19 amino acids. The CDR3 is CASSWTPGLADTNTGELFF. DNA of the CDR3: TGCGCCAGCAGCTGGACTCCGGGACTAGCGGATACGAACACCGGGGAGCTGTTTTTT.

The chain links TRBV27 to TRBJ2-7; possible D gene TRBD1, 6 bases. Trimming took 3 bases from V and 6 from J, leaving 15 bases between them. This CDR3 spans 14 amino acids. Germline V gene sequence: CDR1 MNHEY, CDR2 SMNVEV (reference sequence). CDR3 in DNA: TGTGCCAGCAGTTTTGGCCAGGGGACCCTCGAGCAGTACTTC. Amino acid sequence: CASSFGQGTLEQYF.